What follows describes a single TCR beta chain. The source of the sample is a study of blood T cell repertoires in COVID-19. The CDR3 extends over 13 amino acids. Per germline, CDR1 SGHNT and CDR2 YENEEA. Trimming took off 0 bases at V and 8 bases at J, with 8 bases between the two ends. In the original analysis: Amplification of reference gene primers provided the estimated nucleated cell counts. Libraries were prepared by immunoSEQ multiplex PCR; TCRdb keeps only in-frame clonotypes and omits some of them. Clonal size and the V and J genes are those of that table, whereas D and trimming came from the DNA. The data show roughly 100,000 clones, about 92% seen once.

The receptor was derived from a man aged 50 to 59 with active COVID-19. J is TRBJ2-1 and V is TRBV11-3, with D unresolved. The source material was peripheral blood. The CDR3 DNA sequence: TGTGCCAGCAGCTTAGATCGAAGCGATGAGCAGTTCTTC. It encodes CASSLDRSDEQFF.